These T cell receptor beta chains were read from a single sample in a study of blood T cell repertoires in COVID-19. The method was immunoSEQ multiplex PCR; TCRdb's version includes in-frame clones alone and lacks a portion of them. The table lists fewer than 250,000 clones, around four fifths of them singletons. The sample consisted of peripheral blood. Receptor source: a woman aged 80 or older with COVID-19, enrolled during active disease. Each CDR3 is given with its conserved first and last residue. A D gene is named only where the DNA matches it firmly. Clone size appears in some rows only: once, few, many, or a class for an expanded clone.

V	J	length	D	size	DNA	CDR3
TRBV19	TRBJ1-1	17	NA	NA	TGTGCCAGTAGTCCAATGCTCAGGGGAACTATGAACACTGAAGCTTTCTTT	CASSPMLRGTMNTEAFF
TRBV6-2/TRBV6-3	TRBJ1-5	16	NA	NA	TGTGCCAGCAGTCTAGACGGTTCCCCTAGCAATCAGCCCCAGCATTTT	CASSLDGSPSNQPQHF
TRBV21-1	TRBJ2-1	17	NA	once	TGTGCCAGCAGCAAAATCAGGGGACAGGGTGGGTCGAATGAGCAGTTCTTC	CASSKIRGQGGSNEQFF
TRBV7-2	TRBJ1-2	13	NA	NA	TGTGCCAGCAGCTGGCAGGCCGCTTATGGCTACACCTTC	CASSWQAAYGYTF
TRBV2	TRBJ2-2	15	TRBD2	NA	TGTGCCAGCAGTGGGCGGGGGAGAGACACCGGGGAGCTGTTTTTT	CASSGRGRDTGELFF
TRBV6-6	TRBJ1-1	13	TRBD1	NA	TGTGCCAGCAGTAGGGGACAGGGGCCTGAAGCTTTCTTT	CASSRGQGPEAFF
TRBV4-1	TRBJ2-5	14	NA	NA	TGCGCCAGCAGCCAAGAGGCCAGCCAAGAGACCCAGTACTTC	CASSQEASQETQYF
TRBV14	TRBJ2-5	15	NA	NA	TGTGCCAGCAGCCGGGGACAAAGGGATTCGGAGACCCAGTACTTC	CASSRGQRDSETQYF
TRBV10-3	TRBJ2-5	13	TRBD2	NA	TGTGCCATCACTAGCGGTAGCCAAGAGACCCAGTACTTC	CAITSGSQETQYF
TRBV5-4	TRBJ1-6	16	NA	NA	TGTGCCAGCAGCTCCGGGGGAGGGGTCTATAATTCACCCCTCCACTTT	CASSSGGGVYNSPLHF
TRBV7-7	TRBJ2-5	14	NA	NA	TGTGCTAGCAGCTCCATGACAGGAGAGGGGACCCAGTACTTC	CASSSMTGEGTQYF
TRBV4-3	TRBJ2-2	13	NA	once	TGCGCCAGCAGTTGGAGCGGCACCGGGGAGCTGTTTTTT	CASSWSGTGELFF
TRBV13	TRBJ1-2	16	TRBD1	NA	TGTGCCAGCAGCCGAATGGAGGGGGCGGATGGCTATGGCTACACCTTC	CASSRMEGADGYGYTF
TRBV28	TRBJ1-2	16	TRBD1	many	TGTGCCAGCATTACCAAGCCCGGGACAGGGCACTATGGCTACACCTTC	CASITKPGTGHYGYTF
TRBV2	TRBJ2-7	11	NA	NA	TGTGCCAGCAGCCCTTACTACGAGCAGTACTTC	CASSPYYEQYF
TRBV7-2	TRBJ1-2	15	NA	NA	TGTGCCAGCAGCCCACACCGGGACACTCAGGGAGGCTACACCTTC	CASSPHRDTQGGYTF
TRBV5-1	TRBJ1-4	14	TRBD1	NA	TGCGCCAGCAGCTTGACAGGGGAAAATGAAAAACTGTTTTTT	CASSLTGENEKLFF
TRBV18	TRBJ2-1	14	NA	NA	TGTGCCAGCTCACCCCGAGCAGGGGTGGGTGAGCAGTTCTTC	CASSPRAGVGEQFF
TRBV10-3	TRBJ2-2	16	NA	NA	TGTGCCATCAGATCAGGGGGAGGAGTGAACACCGGGGAGCTGTTTTTT	CAIRSGGGVNTGELFF
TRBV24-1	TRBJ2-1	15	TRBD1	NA	TGTGCCACCAGTGAGTTCTCGACAGGGCCGGGGGAGCAGTTCTTC	CATSEFSTGPGEQFF
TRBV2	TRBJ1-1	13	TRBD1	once	TGTGCCACCAGGGGACAGTTGAACACTGAAGCTTTCTTT	CATRGQLNTEAFF
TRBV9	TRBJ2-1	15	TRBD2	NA	TGTGCCAGCAGCCCCGGGAGCGGGGGGGGGAATGAGCAGTTCTTC	CASSPGSGGGNEQFF
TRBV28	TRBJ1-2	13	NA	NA	TGTGCCAGCAGTTTAGGTGGGAGGTATGGCTACACCTTC	CASSLGGRYGYTF
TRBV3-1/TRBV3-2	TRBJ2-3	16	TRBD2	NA	TGTGCCAGCAGCCATATTAGCGGGGGGGTCACAGATACGCAGTATTTT	CASSHISGGVTDTQYF
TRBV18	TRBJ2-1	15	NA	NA	TGTGCCAGCTCACAGGGGGGGCCCTCCTACAATGAGCAGTTCTTC	CASSQGGPSYNEQFF
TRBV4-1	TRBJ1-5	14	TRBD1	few	TGCGCCAGCAGCCAAGGACAGGGGTATGAGCCCCAGCATTTT	CASSQGQGYEPQHF
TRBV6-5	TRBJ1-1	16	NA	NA	TGTGCCAGCAGTTACTCGAGCGGGACGGCGAACACTGAAGCTTTCTTT	CASSYSSGTANTEAFF
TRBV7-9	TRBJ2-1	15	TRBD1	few	TGTGCCAGCTCGACTTGGGACAGGAGTAGAGATGAGCAGTTCTTC	CASSTWDRSRDEQFF
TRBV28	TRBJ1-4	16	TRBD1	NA	TGTGCCAGCACCGCGACAGGGACCCTGGGGAATGAAAAACTGTTTTTT	CASTATGTLGNEKLFF
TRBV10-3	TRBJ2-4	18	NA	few	TGTGCCATCAGTGAGTCGGGCCTGCTGGTACCAGCCAAAAACATTCAGTACTTC	CAISESGLLVPAKNIQYF
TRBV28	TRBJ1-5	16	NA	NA	TGTGCCAGCAGTTATTCAGGGGAGTATGGCAATCAGCCCCAGCATTTT	CASSYSGEYGNQPQHF
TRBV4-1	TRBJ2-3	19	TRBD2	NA	TGCGCCAGCAGCCCCGCCGGGGCGGTAGCGGGGGGGCCTTCAGATACGCAGTATTTT	CASSPAGAVAGGPSDTQYF
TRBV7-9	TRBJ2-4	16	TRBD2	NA	TGTGCCAGCAGCTCGGGAGGGGGGATACTGAAAAACATTCAGTACTTC	CASSSGGGILKNIQYF
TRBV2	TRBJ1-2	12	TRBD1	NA	TGTGCCAGCAGTCAGGGGGCGCCCGGCTACACCTTC	CASSQGAPGYTF
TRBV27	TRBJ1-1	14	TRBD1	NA	TGTGCCAGCACCCCATGGACAGGGGGAACTGAAGCTTTCTTT	CASTPWTGGTEAFF
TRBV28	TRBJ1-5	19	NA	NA	TGTGCCAGCGGCTTCCTAGTTCTTGGGGGGGTAAGGGCTTATCAGCCCCAGCATTTT	CASGFLVLGGVRAYQPQHF
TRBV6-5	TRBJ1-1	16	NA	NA	TGTGCCAGCAGTTACTCTGGAGGGTCCCTGAGCACTGAAGCTTTCTTT	CASSYSGGSLSTEAFF
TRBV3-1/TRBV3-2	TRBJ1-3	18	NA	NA	TGTGCCAGCAGCCAAGGCGTCCCCGCCCTTATCTCTGGAAACACCATATATTTT	CASSQGVPALISGNTIYF